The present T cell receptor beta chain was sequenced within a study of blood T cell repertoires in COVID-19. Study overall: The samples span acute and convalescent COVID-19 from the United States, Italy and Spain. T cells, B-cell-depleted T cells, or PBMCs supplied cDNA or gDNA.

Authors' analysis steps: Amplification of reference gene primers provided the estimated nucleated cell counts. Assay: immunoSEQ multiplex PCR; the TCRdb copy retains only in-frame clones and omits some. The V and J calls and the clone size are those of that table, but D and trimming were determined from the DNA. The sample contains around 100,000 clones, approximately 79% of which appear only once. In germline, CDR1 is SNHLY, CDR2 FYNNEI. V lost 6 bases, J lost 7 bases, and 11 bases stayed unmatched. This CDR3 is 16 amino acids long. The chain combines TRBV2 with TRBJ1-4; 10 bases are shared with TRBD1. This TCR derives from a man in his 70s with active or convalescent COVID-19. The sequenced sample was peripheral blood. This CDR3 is CASRLRDRGTSEKLFF. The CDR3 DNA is TGTGCCAGCAGACTCCGGGACAGGGGAACGAGTGAAAAACTGTTTTTT. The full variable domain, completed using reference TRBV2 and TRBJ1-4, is EPEVTQTPSHQVTQMGQEVILRCVPISNHLYFYWYRQILGQKVEFLVSFYNNEISEKSEIFDDQFSVERPDGSNFTLKIRSTKLEDSAMYFCASRLRDRGTSEKLFFGSGTQLSVL.